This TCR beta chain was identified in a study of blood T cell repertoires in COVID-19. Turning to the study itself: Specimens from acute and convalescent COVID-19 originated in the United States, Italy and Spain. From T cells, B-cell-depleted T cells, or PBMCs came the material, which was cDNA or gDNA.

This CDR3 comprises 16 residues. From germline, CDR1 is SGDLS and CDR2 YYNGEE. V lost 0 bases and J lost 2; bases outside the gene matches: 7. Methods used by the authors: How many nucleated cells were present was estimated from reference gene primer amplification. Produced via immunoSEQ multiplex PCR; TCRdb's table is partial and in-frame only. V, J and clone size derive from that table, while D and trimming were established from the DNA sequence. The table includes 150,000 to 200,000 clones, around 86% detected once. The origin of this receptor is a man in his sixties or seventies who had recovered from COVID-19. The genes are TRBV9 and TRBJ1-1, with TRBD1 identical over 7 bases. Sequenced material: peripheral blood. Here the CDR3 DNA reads TGTGCCAGCAGCGTAGAGGTGAGGGGGCGAAACACTGAAGCTTTCTTT. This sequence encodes CASSVEVRGRNTEAFF.